The 28 T cell receptor beta chains in this list originate from one sample, sequenced in a study of blood T cell repertoires in COVID-19. Measured with immunoSEQ multiplex PCR; TCRdb has only the in-frame clones, and not every one. The data hold roughly 43,000 clones, with 87% observed a single time. Input material: peripheral blood. The source is a human donor in a cohort sampled during active COVID-19.

The V gene is TRBV6-4, the J gene TRBJ2-1; D not resolved. The V gene's germline CDR1 is MRHNA and CDR2 SNTAGT. The CDR3 sequence is 13 residues long. V shed 0 bases and J shed 8 bases, with 8 bases lying between them. CDR3 in DNA: TGTGCCAGCAGTGACTCAGTAAGCGATGAGCAGTTCTTC. It codes for CASSDSVSDEQFF.

This sequence joins TRBV14 and TRBJ1-5, with a weak D call TRBD1 (6 bases). The ends were cut back, 1 base at V and 2 bases at J, with 18 bases in the middle. In germline, CDR1 is SGHDN, CDR2 FVKESK. This CDR3 is built from 18 residues. DNA of the CDR3: TGTGCCAGCAGCCAAGGGGGGCGGGGGGCGCTTGGCAATCAGCCCCAGCATTTT. This sequence encodes CASSQGGRGALGNQPQHF.

V gene TRBV4-1 combines with J gene TRBJ1-1, with TRBD1 matching over 8 bases. This CDR3 has 17 residues. Germline values: CDR1 MGHRA, CDR2 YSYEKL. The V and J ends lost 2 bases and 0 bases, in that order; junction bases with no gene match: 8. CDR3 DNA: TGCGCCAGCAGCCAAAGGTCGGCAGGGGGCATGAACACTGAAGCTTTCTTT. It translates to CASSQRSAGGMNTEAFF.

This chain links TRBV20-1 with TRBJ2-3, with D perhaps TRBD2 (5 bases). V was trimmed by 7 bases and J by 4 bases, leaving 9 bases between them. There are 11 residues in the CDR3. Germline values: CDR1 DFQATT, CDR2 SNEGSKA (reference sequence). DNA for the CDR3: TGCAGTGGTCTAGCCCCAGATACGCAGTATTTT. This gives the protein CSGLAPDTQYF.

The genes are TRBV9 and TRBJ2-5, with no clear D. The CDR3 has 13 amino acids. V lost 1 base and J 3 bases, leaving 7 bases between the germline ends. Per the germline V gene, CDR1 is SGDLS and CDR2 is YYNGEE. CDR3 nucleotide sequence: TGTGCCAGCAGCGTATCCCCTAAAGAGACCCAGTACTTC. This sequence encodes CASSVSPKETQYF.

The sample holds one count of this clone. The CDR3 is CASSLTGAPSGANVLTF. The DNA for the CDR3 is TGCGCCAGCAGCTTGACAGGGGCCCCCTCTGGGGCCAACGTCCTGACTTTC. This chain joins TRBV5-1 and TRBJ2-6; 7 bases match TRBD1. V was pared by 1 base and J by 0 bases, with 4 bases of the junction left unmatched. The CDR3 is 17 amino acids. Looked up from germline, CDR1 is SGHRS and CDR2 is YFSETQ.

This sequence joins TRBV5-1 and TRBJ2-5; 10 bases fit TRBD1. CDR3 length: 14 amino acids. Germline lookup yields CDR1 SGHRS and CDR2 YFSETQ. The V and J ends lost 5 bases and 2 bases, in that order; junction bases with no gene match: 3. The CDR3 DNA sequence: TGCGCCAGCAGACCGGGACAGGGGCAAGAGACCCAGTACTTC. Translated: CASRPGQGQETQYF.

With regard to this clone: Other DNA sequences of this sample code for an identical CDR3. The chain has TRBV4-1 and TRBJ2-7; 11 bases are shared with TRBD2. The CDR3 has 15 amino acids. Germline trimming cut 2 bases from V and 2 bases from J; bases unmatched to any gene: 2. CDR1 MGHRA and CDR2 YSYEKL come from the germline V gene. The chain's CDR3 is CASSQLAGGTYEQYF. DNA of the CDR3: TGCGCCAGCAGCCAACTAGCGGGGGGAACCTACGAGCAGTACTTC.

V is TRBV4-2 and J is TRBJ2-7, with 8 bases fitting TRBD2. Germline CDR1 is LGHNA and CDR2 is YNFKEQ. The trim removed 4 bases at V and 0 bases at J, leaving 11 bases unmatched. The CDR3 is 17 residues long. The CDR3 sequence is CASSPHGAGASSYEQYF. The CDR3, as DNA: TGTGCCAGCAGCCCCCACGGAGCGGGAGCGAGCTCCTACGAGCAGTACTTC.

The chain carries TRBV11-2 and TRBJ2-7, with no clear D. Germline V gene data show CDR1 as SGHAT and CDR2 as FQNNGV. This CDR3 has 14 residues. The V gene lost 4 bases and the J gene lost 1 base, with 11 bases spanning the gap. The CDR3: CASSSDPGSYEQYF. In DNA, the CDR3 is TGTGCCAGCAGCTCGGATCCGGGTTCCTACGAGCAGTACTTC.

This clone was recorded only once. The chain employs TRBV5-5 and TRBJ1-1; possibly TRBD1 for D (6 bases). V was shortened by 0 bases and J by 11 bases, with 17 bases between the two germline ends. The CDR3 is 14 amino acids. In germline, CDR1 is SGHKS, CDR2 YYEKEE (reference sequence). The CDR3 protein is CASSLAYNRVDAFF. Written as DNA, the CDR3 is TGTGCCAGCAGCTTGGCCTACAACAGGGTTGACGCTTTCTTT.

This clone was seen a single time. The chain couples TRBV7-2 to TRBJ2-7; TRBD2 matches at 9 bases. This CDR3 region has 14 residues. Germline V CDR1 and CDR2: SGHTA, FQGNSA. V shed 5 bases, J shed 7 bases, and the junction held 9 bases outside the gene matches. The CDR3 protein is CASSPGAGGLEQYF. The CDR3 DNA is TGTGCCAGCAGCCCGGGGGCGGGGGGGCTGGAGCAGTACTTC.

This clone was observed a few times. The V gene is TRBV19, the J gene TRBJ1-5; a possible D gene is TRBD1 (5 bases). Germline V gene lookup returns CDR1 LNHDA and CDR2 SQIVND (reference sequence). This CDR3 contains 14 residues. Trimming shortened V by 4 bases and J by 3 bases, and 10 bases separated the two germline ends. CDR3 sequence reads: CASSTQGSNQPQHF. CDR3 coding DNA: TGTGCCAGTAGTACCCAGGGATCCAATCAGCCCCAGCATTTT.

The chain joins TRBV6-2 or TRBV6-3 to TRBJ2-7, with 14 bases that match TRBD2. Trimming took 2 bases from V and 5 from J; bases not matched to a gene: 11. The germline V gene encodes CDR1 MNHEY and CDR2 SVGEGT. This CDR3 is built from 18 residues. CDR3 residues: CASSYVWGLAGDSDEQYF. The CDR3 DNA is TGTGCCAGCAGTTACGTCTGGGGACTAGCGGGGGATAGCGACGAGCAGTACTTC.

The count of this clone is one. The chain employs TRBV5-1 and TRBJ2-6, with 11 bases aligning to TRBD2. Germline loops: CDR1 SGHRS, CDR2 YFSETQ. The CDR3 sequence is 18 residues long. V trimming: 0 bases; J trimming: 4 bases; junction bases outside the gene matches: 6. The CDR3, as DNA: TGCGCCAGCAGCTTGGCTACTAGCGGGAGAGGCGGGGCCAACGTCCTGACTTTC. Its translation is CASSLATSGRGGANVLTF.

This chain links TRBV29-1 with TRBJ2-2; 8 nucleotides line up with TRBD1. The junction had 10 bases not matched to a gene; V was cut back by 6 bases and J by 7 bases. Germline V gene data show CDR1 as SQVTM and CDR2 as ANQGSEA. CDR3 length: 14 residues. The CDR3 sequence: CSVDDRGEGGELFF. The CDR3 DNA reads TGCAGCGTCGATGACAGGGGTGAGGGCGGGGAGCTGTTTTTT.

V gene TRBV5-8 combines with J gene TRBJ2-7, with TRBD1 identical over 10 bases. The V gene's germline CDR1 is SGHTS and CDR2 YDEGEE. This CDR3 region has 14 residues. The junction had 8 bases not matched to a gene; V was cut back by 4 bases and J by 7 bases. The CDR3 sequence: CASSLRTGGREQYF. The CDR3 DNA reads as TGTGCCAGCAGCCTCAGGACAGGGGGACGAGAGCAGTACTTC.

This clone was counted only a few times. V is TRBV11-2 and J is TRBJ1-6; D is unclear. V was cut by 1 base and J by 6 bases, with 13 bases left in between. Germline CDR1 and CDR2: SGHAT and FQNNGV. CDR3 length equals 16 residues. DNA for the CDR3: TGTGCCAGCAGCTTAGCGAGGTCCGGTCTTAATTCACCCCTCCACTTT. It encodes CASSLARSGLNSPLHF.

This chain joins TRBV3-1 (or the pseudogene TRBV3-2) and TRBJ1-2, with 7 nucleotides matching TRBD1. The CDR3 runs to 18 residues. CDR1 and CDR2 from the germline V gene are LGHDT and YNNKEL (reference sequence). With 0 bases clipped from V and 3 bases from J, the junction kept 13 bases outside the gene matches. The CDR3 sequence: CASSQEKGATALYYGYTF. CDR3 nucleotide sequence: TGTGCCAGCAGCCAAGAAAAGGGGGCGACCGCCCTTTACTATGGCTACACCTTC.

The V and J genes are TRBV28 and TRBJ1-5; no clear D gene. Trimming pared 3 bases from V and 6 bases from J, leaving 12 bases between. CDR3 size: 14 residues. CDR1 and CDR2 from the germline V gene are MDHEN and SYDVKM. CDR3 in amino acids: CASSFIRPSQPQHF. CDR3 coding DNA: TGTGCCAGCAGTTTTATCCGCCCTAGTCAGCCCCAGCATTTT.

The table lists this clone with a few counts. The chain has TRBV7-9 and TRBJ1-2, with a tentative D call TRBD1 (5 bases). Looked up from germline, CDR1 is SEHNR and CDR2 is FQNEAQ (reference sequence). The length of the CDR3 is 17 residues. V lost 5 bases, J lost 2 bases, and 21 bases lay in between. The chain's CDR3 is CASSPRGVVGFNYGYTF. The CDR3, as DNA: TGTGCCAGCAGCCCCCGGGGGGTCGTAGGGTTCAACTATGGCTACACCTTC.

V and J are TRBV7-9 and TRBJ1-5; D unresolved. The length of the CDR3 is 16 residues. CDR1 is SEHNR, CDR2 FQNEAQ, per germline (reference sequence). V was cut by 1 base and J by 0 bases, with 10 bases left in between. The CDR3 DNA reads as TGTGCCAGCAGCTTAGTGTCAGGCGATAGCAATCAGCCCCAGCATTTT. Translation: CASSLVSGDSNQPQHF.

This chain connects TRBV11-2 to TRBJ2-1; D possibly corresponds to TRBD2 (5 bases). The CDR3 has 15 residues. Germline V CDR1 and CDR2: SGHAT, FQNNGV. Trimming shortened V by 5 bases and J by 8 bases, and 19 bases separated the two germline ends. The CDR3 sequence: CASSPFRLASHEQFF. The DNA of the CDR3 is TGTGCCAGCAGCCCCTTCCGGCTAGCTTCGCATGAGCAGTTCTTC.

The CDR3 DNA is TGTGCCAGCAGCTTTCGATGGGACAGGGGGACCAATGAGCAGTTCTTC. Its protein product is CASSFRWDRGTNEQFF. The rearrangement links TRBV7-2 to TRBJ2-1; 11 nucleotides line up with TRBD1. The CDR3 length is 16 residues. Trimming at V came to 3 bases and at J to 6 bases, leaving 7 bases not matched to a gene. Germline V CDR1 and CDR2: SGHTA, FQGNSA.

This CDR3 reads CASSVVGGGAGEQFF. For the CDR3, the DNA is TGTGCCAGCAGCGTAGTGGGCGGGGGGGCCGGTGAGCAGTTCTTC. The chain is built from TRBV9 and TRBJ2-1, with 9 bases aligning to TRBD2. Germline V gene data show CDR1 as SGDLS and CDR2 as YYNGEE. V trimming: 0 bases; J trimming: 9 bases; junction bases outside the gene matches: 7. CDR3 length equals 15 residues. Combining the CDR3 with reference TRBV9 and TRBJ2-1 gives the whole variable domain DSGVTQTPKHLITATGQRVTLRCSPRSGDLSVYWYQQSLDQGLQFLIQYYNGEERAKGNILERFSAQQFPDLHSELNLSSLELGDSALYFCASSVVGGGAGEQFFGPGTRLTVL.

This chain connects TRBV7-6 to TRBJ2-2; 7 bases map to TRBD1. Trimming cost V 3 bases and J 5 bases; bases outside gene matches: 0. The germline gives CDR1 SGHVS, CDR2 FNYEAQ. The CDR3 is 13 residues long. This CDR3 is CASSFRGTGELFF. CDR3 DNA: TGTGCCAGCAGCTTCAGGGGGACCGGGGAGCTGTTTTTT.

The chain employs TRBV5-5 and TRBJ2-5; 7 nucleotides align to TRBD1. CDR1 is SGHKS and CDR2 is YYEKEE in the germline V gene (reference sequence). The CDR3 has 16 residues. V shed 7 bases and J 5 bases; nucleotides not matched to a gene: 17. This CDR3 is CASLRRIGGISETQYF. The CDR3, as DNA: TGTGCCAGCTTAAGGCGGATAGGGGGCATCTCGGAGACCCAGTACTTC.

This clone was detected a few times. The chain couples TRBV11-2 to TRBJ1-2; no firm D call. Between the trimmed V and J ends, which lost 7 bases and 14 bases, there was a span of 20 bases. This CDR3 spans 12 amino acids. Germline V gene lookup returns CDR1 SGHAT and CDR2 FQNNGV. The CDR3 nucleotides read TGTGCCAGCACCAACGGAGGGCGGACGGGGACCTTC. It is translated as CASTNGGRTGTF.